This TCR beta chain is drawn from a study of HIV-infected patients and healthy controls. TCRdb reprocessed the 5' RACE reads with MiXCR, giving one entry per CDR3 protein. This repertoire shows about 64,000 distinct CDR3 sequences, 15% to 20% found once; its top ten account for about 1.5%. Deletions cut 3 bases from V and 3 bases from J, with 31 bases between. The length of the CDR3 is 20 residues. The germline V gene has CDR1 DFQATT and CDR2 SNEGSKA (reference sequence). Input material: CD4+ T cells from blood. This clonotype was sampled from a human donor in good health. This sequence joins TRBV20-1 and TRBJ2-3; tentatively, D is TRBD2 (8 bases). CDR3 DNA sequence: TGCAGTGCTAGGGCCGGGACAGCTACGACCAGCGGGAGTAGAACAGATACGCAGTATTTT. It yields the protein CSARAGTATTSGSRTDTQYF.